The clone carrying this T cell receptor beta chain was observed a few times. This record comes from a study of blood T cell repertoires in COVID-19. About the research overall: Specimens from acute and convalescent COVID-19 originated in the United States, Italy and Spain. PBMCs, B-cell-depleted T cells, or T cells provided the cDNA or gDNA that made up the material.

CDR1 is KGHDR, CDR2 SFDVKD, per germline. The CDR3 sequence is 12 residues long. Between the trimmed V and J ends, which lost 3 bases and 8 bases, there was a span of 9 bases. In the study's own analysis: Counts of nucleated cells, estimated from reference gene primer amplification, were obtained. The table came from immunoSEQ multiplex PCR; TCRdb's copy has only in-frame clones and leaves some out. From that table come the V and J calls and clone size; the DNA was used to work out D and trimming. The sample lists about 33,000 clones; approximately 91% were seen once. The clonotype comes from a woman of 80 years or more with active or convalescent COVID-19. The chain carries TRBV24-1 and TRBJ1-2; D call uncertain. Sequencing was performed on peripheral blood. CDR3 amino acids: CATSDLTRGYTF. The CDR3 DNA is TGTGCCACCAGTGATCTCACTAGGGGCTACACCTTC.